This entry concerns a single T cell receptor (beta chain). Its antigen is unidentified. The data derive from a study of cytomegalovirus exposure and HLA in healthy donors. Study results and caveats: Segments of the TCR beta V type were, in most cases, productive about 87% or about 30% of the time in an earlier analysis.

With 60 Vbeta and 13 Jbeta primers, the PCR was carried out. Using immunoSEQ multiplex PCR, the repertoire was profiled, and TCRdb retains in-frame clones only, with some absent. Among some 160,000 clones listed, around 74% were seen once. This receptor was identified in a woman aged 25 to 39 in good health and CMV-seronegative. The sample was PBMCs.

The CDR3 sequence is CSVRGGSTGELFF. In DNA, the CDR3 is TGCAGCGTCCGTGGCGGGTCCACCGGGGAGCTGTTTTTT. This chain links TRBV29-1 with TRBJ2-2, with D possibly being TRBD2 (5 bases). Germline V gene data show CDR1 as SQVTM and CDR2 as ANQGSEA. With 6 bases removed from V and 4 bases from J, the gap between germline ends came to 12 bases. The CDR3 loop spans 13 amino acids.